These 30 T cell receptor beta chains were all obtained from the same sample, sequenced in a study of blood T cell repertoires in COVID-19. Some clones are missing from TCRdb's copy, which holds only in-frame ones; the method was immunoSEQ multiplex PCR. This sample has roughly 400,000 clones; approximately 90% occur once, and the top ten carry roughly 0.9%. Input material: PBMCs or T cells enriched from blood (not recorded which). These receptors came from a middle-aged woman who had been exposed to COVID-19.

This clone occurred once. The chain joins TRBV19 to TRBJ1-5, with 10 bases aligning to TRBD1. The trim removed 4 bases at V and 7 bases at J, leaving 10 bases unmatched. The CDR3 totals 16 residues. Per germline, CDR1 LNHDA and CDR2 SQIVND (reference sequence). CDR3 in DNA: TGTGCCAGTAGTACCACGGGACAGGGGACGAGACAGCCCCAGCATTTT. It codes for CASSTTGQGTRQPQHF. Variable domain in full (rest from reference TRBV19 and TRBJ1-5): DGGITQSPKYLFRKEGQNVTLSCEQNLNHDAMYWYRQDPGQGLRLIYYSQIVNDFQKGDIAEGYSVSREKKESFPLTVTSAQKNPTAFYLCASSTTGQGTRQPQHFGDGTRLSIL.

The genes are TRBV2 and TRBJ1-1; 9 nucleotides match TRBD1. V gave up 7 bases and J gave up 1 base; unmatched junction bases: 7. The CDR3 spans 15 residues. CDR1 is SNHLY, CDR2 FYNNEI, per germline. CDR3 protein: CASTGTGQGNTEAFF. The CDR3 region has the DNA TGTGCCAGCACCGGGACGGGACAGGGGAACACTGAAGCTTTCTTT. The variable domain in full, with the rest retrieved from reference TRBV2 and TRBJ1-1, is EPEVTQTPSHQVTQMGQEVILRCVPISNHLYFYWYRQILGQKVEFLVSFYNNEISEKSEIFDDQFSVERPDGSNFTLKIRSTKLEDSAMYFCASTGTGQGNTEAFFGQGTRLTVV.

The rearrangement links TRBV19 to TRBJ2-7, with 9 positions matching TRBD1. CDR3 length: 16 amino acids. The germline V gene has CDR1 LNHDA and CDR2 SQIVND (reference sequence). V lost 5 bases and J lost 3; bases outside the gene matches: 11. The CDR3 region has the DNA TGTGCCAGTAGTTCAAGCCGGACAGGGGTCCTCTACGAGCAGTACTTC. Amino acid sequence: CASSSSRTGVLYEQYF.

This clone occurred once. The chain links TRBV3-1 (or the pseudogene TRBV3-2) to TRBJ2-7; 11 nucleotides match TRBD2. Germline CDR1 is LGHDT and CDR2 is YNNKEL (reference sequence). The CDR3 runs to 15 residues. Trimming at V came to 1 base and at J to 3 bases, leaving 2 bases not matched to a gene. CDR3 residues: CASSQGLAGIYEQYF. The CDR3 nucleotides read TGTGCCAGCAGCCAAGGACTAGCGGGGATCTACGAGCAGTACTTC.

The gene calls are TRBV9 and TRBJ1-3, with D possibly matching TRBD1 (5 bases). Trimming took off 0 bases at V and 1 base at J, with 11 bases between the two ends. CDR1 and CDR2 from the germline V gene are SGDLS and YYNGEE. The CDR3 is 16 residues long. CDR3 nucleotides: TGTGCCAGCAGCGTAGCATACAGGAGTTCTGGAAACACCATATATTTT. This gives the protein CASSVAYRSSGNTIYF.

This clone appeared once. The genes are TRBV5-1 and TRBJ1-5; weak D call: TRBD1 (6 bases). Per the germline V gene, CDR1 is SGHRS and CDR2 is YFSETQ. The CDR3 sequence is 15 residues long. V was cut by 4 bases and J by 0 bases, with 11 bases left in between. The CDR3 DNA follows: TGCGCCAGCAGCCCGACAGGAGATAGCAATCAGCCCCAGCATTTT. Translation gives CASSPTGDSNQPQHF.

The chain combines TRBV15 with TRBJ2-7; D ambiguous. This CDR3 region has 11 residues. CDR1 and CDR2 (germline): LNHNV, YYDKDF (reference sequence). V shed 0 bases and J shed 6 bases, with 3 bases lying between them. The CDR3 coding sequence is TGTGCCACCAGCAGAGAAGCCGAGCAGTACTTC. It specifies CATSREAEQYF. The full variable domain, in which reference TRBV15 and TRBJ2-7 provide the parts outside the CDR3, is DAMVIQNPRYQVTQFGKPVTLSCSQTLNHNVMYWYQQKSSQAPKLLFHYYDKDFNNEADTPDNFQSRRPNTSFCFLDIRSPGLGDTAMYLCATSREAEQYFGPGTRLTVT.

The chain joins TRBV18 to TRBJ1-2, with a weak D call TRBD1 (5 bases). Germline V CDR1 and CDR2: KGHSH, LQKENI. Trimming took off 4 bases at V and 7 bases at J, with 28 bases between the two ends. The CDR3 totals 18 residues. CDR3 region: CASSQGYRSPPRTGGYTF. The CDR3 DNA sequence: TGTGCCAGCTCACAAGGCTATCGGAGCCCACCCCGTACAGGTGGCTACACCTTC.

CDR3 nucleotide sequence: TGTGCCACCAGCAGAGATCAGGGGGCCGGCACTGAAGCTTTCTTT. Amino acid sequence: CATSRDQGAGTEAFF. This chain connects TRBV15 to TRBJ1-1; the match to TRBD1 covers 8 bases. The CDR3 has 15 amino acids. Germline loops: CDR1 LNHNV, CDR2 YYDKDF (reference sequence). J gave up 4 bases and V 0 bases, and 4 bases lay outside the gene matches.

The gene calls are TRBV12-5 and TRBJ2-1, with 12 bases lining up with TRBD2. This CDR3 has 19 amino acids. Germline CDR1 reads LGHNT; CDR2 reads FRNRAP. V lost 0 bases, J lost 10 bases, and 16 bases stayed unmatched. CDR3 DNA: TGTGCTAGTGGTTTGGTACGGGGGAATTGGACTAGCGGGAATCACGAGCAGTTCTTC. Translated, it gives CASGLVRGNWTSGNHEQFF.

This clone was detected only once. The rearrangement links TRBV7-2 to TRBJ1-5, with 9 bases that match TRBD1. Germline CDR1 SGHTA, CDR2 FQGNSA. CDR3 size: 17 residues. With 3 bases clipped from V and 2 bases from J, the junction kept 8 bases outside the gene matches. CDR3 amino acids: CASSFDRGYIGNQPQHF. Here the CDR3 DNA reads TGTGCCAGCAGCTTCGACAGGGGGTATATCGGCAATCAGCCCCAGCATTTT.

This sequence joins TRBV30 and TRBJ2-7; the D gene is possibly TRBD2 (7 bases). V lost 5 bases and J lost 1, with 15 bases in between. The CDR3 sequence is 14 residues long. From germline, CDR1 is GTSNPN and CDR2 SVGIG (reference sequence). For the CDR3, the DNA is TGTGCCTGGTCATCTGGGGGGGCTTCCTACGAGCAGTACTTC. Amino acid sequence: CAWSSGGASYEQYF.

In nucleotides, the CDR3 is TGTGCCTGGAGTTTGCCAGGGGGCTTCTATGGCTACACCTTC. This codes for CAWSLPGGFYGYTF. The gene calls are TRBV30 and TRBJ1-2, with 8 nucleotides matching TRBD1. This CDR3 region has 14 residues. Germline CDR1 and CDR2: GTSNPN and SVGIG (reference sequence). V lost 2 bases to trimming and J lost 4 bases; unmatched junction nucleotides: 6.

Of note for this clone: In the same sample, other DNA sequences code for this CDR3. The chain is built from TRBV11-2 and TRBJ1-1; D may be TRBD1 (5 bases). Per the germline V gene, CDR1 is SGHAT and CDR2 is FQNNGV. The germline V and J ends were trimmed by 3 bases and 1 base, with 9 bases remaining between them. This CDR3 is 14 amino acids long. The CDR3 DNA reads as TGTGCCAGCAGCTTGAGAACAGGGAACACTGAAGCTTTCTTT. Its translation: CASSLRTGNTEAFF.

The chain recombines TRBV18 with TRBJ2-1; 7 nucleotides line up with TRBD1. There are 14 residues in the CDR3. V trimming: 1 base; J trimming: 5 bases; junction bases outside the gene matches: 2. The germline CDR1 and CDR2 sequences are KGHSH and LQKENI. CDR3 nucleotide sequence: TGTGCCAGCTCACCACGGGACAGTAACAATGAGCAGTTCTTC. This codes for CASSPRDSNNEQFF.

The chain joins TRBV2 to TRBJ1-5; TRBD1 aligns across 7 bases. Germline-derived CDR1 and CDR2 are SNHLY and FYNNEI. The CDR3 loop spans 14 amino acids. Trimming took 5 bases from V and 3 from J; bases not matched to a gene: 4. In nucleotides, the CDR3 is TGTGCCAGCAGTCCCGGGACAGACAATCAGCCCCAGCATTTT. Its translation: CASSPGTDNQPQHF.

In this sample, this clone turned up a few times. The chain couples TRBV6-5 to TRBJ2-1, with TRBD2 as a possible D gene (5 bases). This CDR3 comprises 13 residues. V dropped 6 bases and J dropped 2 bases, with 8 bases sitting between them. CDR1 and CDR2 (germline): MNHEY, SVGAGI. The CDR3 sequence: CASSPGTYNEQFF. DNA of the CDR3: TGTGCCAGCAGCCCCGGGACCTACAATGAGCAGTTCTTC.

The chain couples TRBV30 to TRBJ1-1, with TRBD1 matching over 8 bases. Looked up from germline, CDR1 is GTSNPN and CDR2 is SVGIG (reference sequence). The J segment lost 1 base and the V segment lost 2 bases, leaving 3 bases of the junction unmatched. This CDR3 has 14 residues. Written as DNA, the CDR3 is TGTGCCTGGAGTAGGGGGACAGGGAACACTGAAGCTTTCTTT. This codes for CAWSRGTGNTEAFF.

The J gene is TRBJ1-1, the V gene TRBV5-1; D uncertain. This CDR3 comprises 15 residues. V was pared by 6 bases and J by 1 base, with 16 bases between. Germline V lookup: CDR1 SGHRS, CDR2 YFSETQ. CDR3 sequence reads: CASTDVGGGNTEAFF. In DNA form, the CDR3 reads TGCGCCAGCACCGACGTCGGAGGAGGGAACACTGAAGCTTTCTTT.

The gene calls are TRBV20-1 and TRBJ2-3, with D unclear. V was trimmed by 5 bases and J by 6 bases, leaving 6 bases between them. This CDR3 has 10 residues. Germline CDR1 DFQATT, CDR2 SNEGSKA (reference sequence). The CDR3 loop is CSAFIDTQYF. CDR3 nucleotides: TGCAGTGCTTTTATCGATACGCAGTATTTT.

This clone occurred once. The chain employs TRBV5-1 and TRBJ2-2; D call uncertain. Trimming took off 1 base at V and 0 bases at J, with 4 bases between the two ends. The CDR3 has 14 residues. Germline loops: CDR1 SGHRS, CDR2 YFSETQ. CDR3 protein: CASSLLTNTGELFF. The DNA of the CDR3 is TGCGCCAGCAGCTTGCTAACGAACACCGGGGAGCTGTTTTTT.

The chain joins TRBV19 to TRBJ1-1; D gene unclear. CDR1 LNHDA and CDR2 SQIVND come from the germline V gene (reference sequence). V was shortened by 5 bases and J by 0 bases, with 10 bases between the two germline ends. This CDR3 comprises 14 residues. As DNA, the CDR3 is TGTGCCAGTAGTCCCCAAGAGTTGAACACTGAAGCTTTCTTT. It translates to CASSPQELNTEAFF.

V usage is TRBV6-2 or TRBV6-3 and J usage is TRBJ1-6, with TRBD1 as a possible D gene (5 bases). The CDR3 contains 18 residues. V dropped 1 base and J dropped 5 bases, with 18 bases sitting between them. Germline loops: CDR1 MNHEY, CDR2 SVGEGT. The CDR3 sequence: CASSYWGGKVTHNSPLHF. DNA for the CDR3: TGTGCCAGCAGTTACTGGGGCGGGAAAGTGACGCATAATTCACCCCTCCACTTT.

This chain uses TRBV19 with TRBJ1-5; D is ambiguous. The CDR3 loop spans 12 amino acids. Germline values: CDR1 LNHDA, CDR2 SQIVND (reference sequence). V was trimmed by 3 bases and J by 4 bases, leaving 4 bases between them. The CDR3 region is CASSIYNQPQHF. As DNA, the CDR3 is TGTGCCAGTAGTATCTATAATCAGCCCCAGCATTTT.

For the CDR3, the DNA is TGCAGCGTTGGGTTGGGGAGGGACACTGAAGCTTTCTTT. This gives the protein CSVGLGRDTEAFF. The rearrangement links TRBV29-1 to TRBJ1-1; D call uncertain. The CDR3 extends over 13 amino acids. Deletions cut 4 bases from V and 3 bases from J, with 12 bases between. Germline loops: CDR1 SQVTM, CDR2 ANQGSEA.

The CDR3 sequence: CAWSGAGEYNYGYTF. CDR3 nucleotide sequence: TGTGCCTGGAGTGGGGCGGGGGAGTACAACTATGGCTACACCTTC. The chain recombines TRBV30 with TRBJ1-2, with D possibly being TRBD1 (5 bases). The CDR3 covers 15 residues. Germline V CDR1 and CDR2: GTSNPN, SVGIG (reference sequence). V dropped 1 base and J dropped 2 bases, with 14 bases sitting between them.

The chain carries TRBV24-1 and TRBJ2-7, with 9 nucleotides matching TRBD1. The CDR3 consists of 16 residues. Germline CDR1 is KGHDR and CDR2 is SFDVKD. J lost 2 bases, V lost 3 bases, and 7 bases had no gene match. CDR3 protein: CATSDPGQGKPYEQYF. The CDR3 DNA follows: TGTGCCACCAGTGATCCGGGACAGGGAAAACCCTACGAGCAGTACTTC.

The chain employs TRBV14 and TRBJ2-1; D uncertain. With 0 bases removed from V and 6 bases from J, the gap between germline ends came to 9 bases. CDR1 and CDR2 from the germline V gene are SGHDN and FVKESK. CDR3 size: 14 residues. CDR3 region: CASSQDRVINEQFF. The CDR3 DNA follows: TGTGCCAGCAGCCAAGATCGGGTGATCAATGAGCAGTTCTTC.

The rearrangement joins TRBV3-1 (or the pseudogene TRBV3-2) to TRBJ1-2; 10 bases agree with TRBD1. CDR3 length: 15 residues. CDR1 is LGHDT, CDR2 YNNKEL, per germline (reference sequence). Trimming took 1 base from V and 4 from J; bases not matched to a gene: 3. DNA of the CDR3: TGTGCCAGCAGCCAAGGGGACAGGGGTGCCTATGGCTACACCTTC. Translation gives CASSQGDRGAYGYTF.

The chain joins TRBV9 to TRBJ2-3, with 16 bases lining up with TRBD2. Germline-derived CDR1 and CDR2 are SGDLS and YYNGEE. The CDR3 totals 16 residues. V dropped 4 bases and J dropped 4; count of bases not matched to a gene: 3. The CDR3 here is CASSSGLAGGPDTQYF. In DNA form, the CDR3 reads TGTGCCAGCAGCTCGGGACTAGCGGGAGGGCCAGATACGCAGTATTTT.